The source of this T cell receptor beta chain is a study of blood T cells in healthy people across ages. The CDR3 has 14 residues. Germline V lookup: CDR1 ENHRY, CDR2 SYGVKD. Between the trimmed V and J ends, which lost 10 bases and 5 bases, there was a span of 18 bases. This clonotype was seen more than once but under ten times. Then a second PCR, running roughly 7 to 11 cycles, was carried out with a sample-barcoded 5' primer and a J-beta primer mix. Using its own MiXCR run on the 5' RACE reads, TCRdb lists one record per CDR3 protein. The sample carries 550,000 to 600,000 distinct CDR3 sequences, around half recorded once.

The sequenced sample consisted of blood. The chain combines TRBV10-3 with TRBJ2-1, with a weak D call TRBD1 (6 bases). This TCR was recovered from a man aged 80 or over in good health. CDR3 in DNA: TGTGCCACCCGGACCGACACAGGGAACAATGAGCAGTTCTTC. Its translation is CATRTDTGNNEQFF.